These 27 T cell receptor beta chains originate from one sample sequenced in a study of T cells in Graves' hyperthyroidism and ophthalmopathy. The TCR beta CDR3 regions underwent amplification using RNA transcripts as the source. The TCR CDR3 was amplified in a first-round RT-PCR using the HTBI primer set. TCRdb processed the multiplex PCR reads anew with MiXCR; each CDR3 protein has one entry. The table includes 650,000 to 800,000 distinct CDR3 sequences, about 45% detected once. The material sequenced was peripheral blood or thyroid tissue (not recorded which). The receptors originated from an adult man with Graves' disease, either hyperthyroidism or ophthalmopathy (not recorded which).

The J gene is TRBJ1-2, the V gene TRBV24-1; the D gene is possibly TRBD1 (5 bases). The CDR3 has 14 amino acids. The V gene's germline CDR1 is KGHDR and CDR2 SFDVKD. V was trimmed by 4 bases and J by 3 bases, leaving 11 bases between them. CDR3 bases: TGTGCCACCAGTGACCCAGGGCTGGACTATGGCTACACCTTC. This encodes CATSDPGLDYGYTF.

This clonotype was seen only once. The chain has TRBV2 and TRBJ1-4, with D hard to call. The germline V gene encodes CDR1 SNHLY and CDR2 FYNNEI. CDR3 length: 11 amino acids. The V and J ends lost 8 bases and 6 bases respectively, with 7 bases between them. CDR3 sequence reads: CASHAHEKLFF. For the CDR3, the DNA is TGTGCCAGCCATGCACATGAAAAACTGTTTTTT.

The genes are TRBV6-5 and TRBJ1-1; 7 bases are a match to TRBD1. The CDR3 has 12 residues. J lost 4 bases, V lost 8 bases, and 4 bases had no gene match. In germline, CDR1 is MNHEY, CDR2 SVGAGI. The CDR3 sequence: CASGSGGTEAFF. The CDR3 DNA reads TGTGCCAGCGGATCAGGGGGCACTGAAGCTTTCTTT.

This clonotype appeared a few times. The rearrangement links TRBV2 to TRBJ2-2; D might be TRBD1 (7 bases). The V end lost 7 bases, the J end lost 3 bases, and 18 bases lay between the germline ends. In germline, CDR1 is SNHLY, CDR2 FYNNEI. The CDR3 is 16 residues long. CDR3 sequence: CASTRGRGADTGELFF. CDR3 in DNA: TGTGCCAGCACCCGGGGCAGGGGGGCTGACACCGGGGAGCTGTTTTTT.

This clonotype was found many times. The chain is built from TRBV10-3 and TRBJ2-2; TRBD1 agrees at 7 bases. J was trimmed by 2 bases and V by 10 bases; bases with no gene match: 7. The CDR3 runs to 14 residues. The germline CDR1 and CDR2 sequences are ENHRY and SYGVKD. The CDR3 here is CASQPGGNTGELFF. Here the CDR3 DNA reads TGTGCCAGCCAACCAGGGGGAAACACCGGGGAGCTGTTTTTT.

The CDR3 DNA sequence: TGTGCCAGCAGTTCAGACTTCACCGGACAGGGACGTCGGGCCCTCCACTTT. It codes for CASSSDFTGQGRRALHF. The chain carries TRBV25-1 and TRBJ1-6, with 8 positions matching TRBD1. The CDR3 consists of 17 residues. Trimming took 5 bases from V and 14 from J; bases not matched to a gene: 20. Germline values: CDR1 MGHDK, CDR2 SYGVNS.

Concerning this clonotype: The conserved final phenylalanine or tryptophan is absent from the CDR3, which likely points to a read error. V gene TRBV7-9 combines with J gene TRBJ2-5; weak D call: TRBD1 (7 bases). Trimming took 5 bases from V and 5 from J, leaving 15 bases between them. The germline V gene has CDR1 SEHNR and CDR2 FQNEAQ (reference sequence). This CDR3 spans 14 amino acids. This CDR3 is CASSITGAGETQYL. For the CDR3, the DNA is TGTGCCAGCAGCATTACAGGGGCGGGGGAGACCCAGTACCTC.

This chain links TRBV9 with TRBJ2-5; D remains ambiguous. This CDR3 comprises 14 residues. Deletions cut 4 bases from V and 4 bases from J, with 14 bases between. Per the germline V gene, CDR1 is SGDLS and CDR2 is YYNGEE. CDR3 protein: CASSQDPAGETQYF. The CDR3 DNA sequence: TGTGCCAGCAGCCAAGATCCAGCTGGAGAGACCCAGTACTTC.

In its sample, this clonotype was seen a few times. The gene calls are TRBV12-3 or TRBV12-4 and TRBJ1-1; D gene uncertain. Trimming removed 3 bases from V and 2 bases from J, with 7 bases in between. This CDR3 has 13 residues. The CDR3 coding sequence is TGTGCCAGCAGTTTTCAGACTAACACTGAAGCTTTCTTT. Protein sequence: CASSFQTNTEAFF.

In its sample, this clonotype was seen a few times. V is TRBV6-5 and J is TRBJ1-2; 10 bases match TRBD1. The length of the CDR3 is 15 residues. Germline CDR1 and CDR2: MNHEY and SVGAGI. With 6 bases clipped from V and 6 bases from J, the junction kept 10 bases outside the gene matches. The CDR3 DNA follows: TGTGCCAGCAGAGCGGCGCGGGACAGGGGAGATGGCTACACCTTC. Translated: CASRAARDRGDGYTF.

V is TRBV6-5 and J is TRBJ1-5, with 7 bases fitting TRBD1. Germline CDR1 and CDR2: MNHEY and SVGAGI. V lost 5 bases to trimming and J lost 7 bases; unmatched junction nucleotides: 8. CDR3 length: 14 amino acids. CDR3 amino acids: CASSDRGGWQPQHF. The CDR3 DNA reads as TGTGCCAGCAGTGATAGAGGGGGCTGGCAGCCCCAGCATTTT.

This clonotype was seen a handful of times. The chain carries TRBV7-9 and TRBJ1-1; D remains ambiguous. CDR3 length: 15 residues. Germline lookup yields CDR1 SEHNR and CDR2 FQNEAQ (reference sequence). V lost 5 bases and J lost 5, with 18 bases in between. The DNA of the CDR3 is TGTGCCAGCAGCCCGTTTGGTCGGTGGGAGACTGAAGCTTTCTTT. This codes for CASSPFGRWETEAFF.

This sequence joins TRBV9 and TRBJ1-1; D ambiguous. Germline CDR1 is SGDLS and CDR2 is YYNGEE. V lost 0 bases and J 1 base, leaving 7 bases between the germline ends. The CDR3 has 14 residues. This chain's CDR3 is CASSVGARNTEAFF. The CDR3 DNA reads TGTGCCAGCAGCGTAGGGGCCCGGAACACTGAAGCTTTCTTT.

This clonotype has only a few counts. This chain links TRBV7-9 with TRBJ1-2, with D perhaps matching TRBD1 (5 bases). Germline-derived CDR1 and CDR2 are SEHNR and FQNEAQ (reference sequence). Deletions cut 5 bases from V and 2 bases from J, with 15 bases between. The CDR3 consists of 15 residues. As DNA, the CDR3 is TGTGCCAGCAGCCTCGGCGGGGGGTACAACTATGGCTACACCTTC. Translated: CASSLGGGYNYGYTF.

As DNA, the CDR3 is TGTGCCAGCCGGGACAGGGGGTACACTGGTGGCTACACCTTC. The encoded protein is CASRDRGYTGGYTF. The chain joins TRBV2 to TRBJ1-2; 11 nucleotides match TRBD1. Germline V CDR1 and CDR2: SNHLY, FYNNEI. V lost 8 bases and J lost 7; bases outside the gene matches: 9. The CDR3 contains 14 residues.

In this sample, this clonotype turned up a few times. The CDR3 region has the DNA TGCAGCGTCGGGACAGGGTCCAATTCACCCCTCCACTTT. It specifies CSVGTGSNSPLHF. This chain links TRBV29-1 with TRBJ1-6, with 9 bases that match TRBD1. From germline, CDR1 is SQVTM and CDR2 ANQGSEA. V lost 6 bases to trimming and J lost 7 bases; unmatched junction nucleotides: 4. The CDR3 loop spans 13 amino acids.

In its sample, this clonotype was seen many times. The V gene is TRBV29-1, the J gene TRBJ2-5; D unclear. V gave up 5 bases and J gave up 5 bases, with 12 bases separating them. CDR1 is SQVTM, CDR2 ANQGSEA, per germline. The CDR3 has 12 residues. The CDR3 sequence is CSVIWVEETQYF. The CDR3 DNA follows: TGCAGCGTTATTTGGGTAGAGGAGACCCAGTACTTC.

The genes are TRBV12-3 or TRBV12-4 and TRBJ1-1, with unresolved D. Trimming pared 2 bases from V and 5 bases from J, leaving 9 bases between. The CDR3 is 13 amino acids. CDR3 sequence: CASSLKRSTEAFF. CDR3 DNA sequence: TGTGCCAGCAGTTTAAAGCGTTCGACTGAAGCTTTCTTT.

This clonotype was observed a handful of times. The chain links TRBV10-3 to TRBJ1-1; no clear D. Germline CDR1 and CDR2: ENHRY and SYGVKD. The CDR3 has 12 amino acids. V shed 3 bases and J shed 6 bases, with 8 bases lying between them. CDR3: CAISDGGSEAFF. CDR3 nucleotide sequence: TGTGCCATCAGTGATGGTGGTTCTGAAGCTTTCTTT.

The chain carries TRBV29-1 and TRBJ2-7; TRBD2 matches 8 bases. Germline values: CDR1 SQVTM, CDR2 ANQGSEA. The CDR3 spans 15 residues. The V gene end was trimmed by 8 bases and the J gene end by 1 base; junction bases not matched to a gene: 13. CDR3 region: CSIYFGTRGSYEQYF. As DNA, the CDR3 is TGCAGCATTTACTTTGGGACTAGGGGGTCCTACGAGCAGTACTTC.

CDR3 in DNA: TGTGCCAGCAGCGCGAACCCGGGACAGGGAGAGACCCAGTACTTC. Its protein is CASSANPGQGETQYF. The V and J genes are TRBV14 and TRBJ2-5; 9 bases match TRBD1. The germline V gene has CDR1 SGHDN and CDR2 FVKESK. The V and J ends lost 5 bases and 4 bases, in that order; junction bases with no gene match: 8. The CDR3 spans 15 residues.

This clonotype was detected a few times. Here the CDR3 DNA reads TGTGCCAGCAGTCCGGAGCGTAGCCGGATCTATGGCTACACCTTC. This gives the protein CASSPERSRIYGYTF. The chain joins TRBV12-3 or TRBV12-4 to TRBJ1-2; D unclear. Deletions cut 5 bases from V and 4 bases from J, with 17 bases between. This CDR3 region has 15 residues.

As for this clonotype: This is likely a read error, given that the CDR3 carries no conserved phenylalanine or tryptophan at its end. The CDR3 sequence: CSARVPQETQYC. The DNA of the CDR3 is TGCAGTGCTAGAGTGCCCCAAGAGACCCAGTACTGC. This chain connects TRBV20-1 to TRBJ2-5; D gene ambiguous. Trimming removed 1 base from V and 1 base from J, with 4 bases in between. In germline, CDR1 is DFQATT, CDR2 SNEGSKA (reference sequence). The length of the CDR3 is 12 residues.

This clonotype was seen many times. This chain connects TRBV7-9 to TRBJ2-7, with D hard to call. The CDR3 is 13 amino acids. V was cut by 1 base and J by 0 bases, with 4 bases left in between. Germline V gene data show CDR1 as SEHNR and CDR2 as FQNEAQ (reference sequence). This CDR3 is CASSLDSSYEQYF. DNA of the CDR3: TGTGCCAGCAGCTTAGACAGCTCCTACGAGCAGTACTTC.

The chain couples TRBV20-1 to TRBJ2-7; D ambiguous. Trimming took off 0 bases at V and 4 bases at J, with 16 bases between the two ends. CDR1 is DFQATT, CDR2 SNEGSKA, per germline (reference sequence). CDR3 length: 15 residues. Here the CDR3 reads CSARDERNSPYEQYF. The DNA of the CDR3 is TGCAGTGCTAGAGATGAGAGAAATTCCCCTTACGAGCAGTACTTC.

In the case of this clonotype: This sequence may be a read error, since a much larger clone differs from it by one base. CDR3 sequence: CAISTAAGDNQPQHF. As DNA, the CDR3 is TGTGCCATCAGCACGGCGGCAGGGGACAATCAGCCCCAGCATTTT. J is TRBJ1-5 and V is TRBV7-8; D might be TRBD1 (6 bases). CDR1 is SGHVS and CDR2 is FQNEAQ in the germline V gene. This CDR3 region has 15 residues.

This clonotype has just a few counts. This sequence joins TRBV6-5 and TRBJ1-2, with D possibly TRBD1 on 5 matching bases. Per the germline V gene, CDR1 is MNHEY and CDR2 is SVGAGI. This CDR3 region has 14 residues. The ends were cut back, 4 bases at V and 7 bases at J, with 16 bases in the middle. CDR3: CASSFATGGAGYTF. CDR3 DNA: TGTGCCAGCAGTTTCGCCACAGGTGGGGCTGGCTACACCTTC.